A selection of T cell receptor beta chains follows, all from one sample in a study of T cell changes during pregnancy in multiple sclerosis. The assay was immunoSEQ multiplex PCR, and TCRdb's table has in-frame clones only and misses some. The repertoire holds 36,000 or so clones, with 89% as singletons. The specimen comprised CD8+ T cells from peripheral blood mononuclear cells, sampled in the third trimester of pregnancy. These receptor sequences come from a female donor with multiple sclerosis, enrolled in a pregnancy study. Each CDR3 is given without its conserved first and last residue. The D gene is left open where the match is weak.

CDR3 protein,J gene,D gene,V gene
ASSHSSAGAALRPQH,TRBJ1-5,-,TRBV5-8
SVDTGGSEQY,TRBJ2-7,TRBD1,TRBV29-1
ASSLDEGAEAF,TRBJ1-1,TRBD1,TRBV5-4
ASSLDSYSNQPQH,TRBJ1-5,-,TRBV7-6
ASSLGLAGQETQY,TRBJ2-5,TRBD2,TRBV7-7
ASSPGTGGDNYGYT,TRBJ1-2,TRBD1,TRBV7-8
ASSSGTGTKGTEAF,TRBJ1-1,TRBD1,TRBV5-1
ASSVVQGLELF,TRBJ2-2,-,TRBV9
ASSFSSGITDTQY,TRBJ2-3,TRBD2,TRBV5-6
ASVTTEGTGELF,TRBJ2-2,-,TRBV7-9
ASSYSRVGTEAF,TRBJ1-1,-,TRBV6-5
ASSQDSVAPSYGYT,TRBJ1-2,-,TRBV4-1
ASSPGQGLWPQH,TRBJ1-5,TRBD1,TRBV5-1
ASMSSGGDRETQY,TRBJ2-5,TRBD2,TRBV27
ASSLLGGGNNYGYT,TRBJ1-2,TRBD1,TRBV7-8
AWTIGAGGTDTQY,TRBJ2-3,-,TRBV30
ASSAGTYTSYEQY,TRBJ2-7,-,TRBV5-6
ASSLISHRTDTQY,TRBJ2-3,-,TRBV27
ASSEDPGQQETQY,TRBJ2-5,TRBD1,TRBV6-1
ASSHGVNTEAF,TRBJ1-1,-,TRBV13
ARQTNTGELF,TRBJ2-2,-,TRBV2
AYISRGRTGELF,TRBJ2-2,-,TRBV7-8
ASSLGSGYNEQF,TRBJ2-1,-,TRBV13
ASSLNRLADEQY,TRBJ2-7,TRBD2,TRBV7-6
ASSPGPDEQF,TRBJ2-1,-,TRBV7-2
ASRKGAGYNEQF,TRBJ2-1,TRBD1,TRBV6-1
AISAPGAGKSDTQY,TRBJ2-3,TRBD2,TRBV10-3
ASSLSVAF,TRBJ1-1,-,TRBV7-9
ASSLLAGEGYGYT,TRBJ1-2,-,TRBV7-8
ASSIRQGSSYEQY,TRBJ2-7,TRBD1,TRBV19
ASSLDQAGTEAF,TRBJ1-1,-,TRBV11-2
ASRFGTSGNNEQF,TRBJ2-1,TRBD2,TRBV6-5
ASSIRRVSYEQY,TRBJ2-7,-,TRBV19
ASSQGVGQGYGYT,TRBJ1-2,TRBD1,TRBV14
ASSFGVSGANVLT,TRBJ2-6,-,TRBV5-6
ASSLAETQY,TRBJ2-5,-,TRBV5-1
ASSPGYGYT,TRBJ1-2,-,TRBV6-1
ASSPRDRGDNEQF,TRBJ2-1,TRBD1,TRBV7-9
ASSHPREGLDEQY,TRBJ2-7,TRBD2,TRBV4-1
ASGLVGSGTSRPHEQY,TRBJ2-7,TRBD2,TRBV12-5
ASSVGQRYGYT,TRBJ1-2,TRBD1,TRBV25-1
AINERGGVDEQY,TRBJ2-7,TRBD2,TRBV10-3
ASSDGGSSTDTQY,TRBJ2-3,-,TRBV2
AWGQGFIYGYT,TRBJ1-2,TRBD1,TRBV30
ASSDQAAGGTGELF,TRBJ2-2,TRBD2,TRBV6-4